The 28 T cell receptor beta chains given below trace back to one sample, sequenced in a study of control samples from healthy donors and cancer patients. Produced via immunoSEQ multiplex PCR; TCRdb's table is partial and in-frame only. The table includes some 120,000 clones, just under 95% detected once. Sample: blood. These receptors came from a young man in good health.

The chain is built from TRBV6-2 or TRBV6-3 and TRBJ2-5, with D possibly matching TRBD1 (5 bases). Trimming removed 2 bases from V and 4 bases from J, with 11 bases in between. The CDR3 is 14 residues long. Germline-derived CDR1 and CDR2 are MNHEY and SVGEGT. This CDR3 reads CASSYQQGPETQYF. The DNA for the CDR3 is TGTGCCAGCAGTTACCAGCAGGGCCCAGAGACCCAGTACTTC.

The chain joins TRBV3-1 (or the pseudogene TRBV3-2) to TRBJ1-5, with TRBD1 as a possible D gene (6 bases). Germline V gives CDR1 LGHDT, CDR2 YNNKEL (reference sequence). Trimming removed 4 bases at V and 0 bases at J, with 10 bases between. CDR3 size: 15 residues. The DNA of the CDR3 is TGTGCCAGCAGCCTGGGGGGCTTTAGCAATCAGCCCCAGCATTTT. As protein: CASSLGGFSNQPQHF.

This sequence joins TRBV4-2 and TRBJ2-7, with TRBD2 matching 9 bases. This CDR3 has 17 residues. Germline CDR1 and CDR2: LGHNA and YNFKEQ. The trim removed 0 bases at V and 0 bases at J, leaving 6 bases unmatched. The CDR3 DNA sequence: TGTGCCAGCAGCCAAGAGGGTAGCGGGGGACCCTCCTACGAGCAGTACTTC. Protein product: CASSQEGSGGPSYEQYF.

The V call is TRBV6-2 or TRBV6-3, the J call TRBJ1-2, with D unresolved. The germline V gene has CDR1 MNHEY and CDR2 SVGEGT. V was shortened by 2 bases and J by 4 bases, with 8 bases between the two germline ends. This CDR3 is built from 13 residues. CDR3 residues: CASSYDWRYGYTF. The CDR3 nucleotides read TGTGCCAGCAGTTACGACTGGCGCTATGGCTACACCTTC.

The chain has TRBV2 and TRBJ2-3; 8 positions match TRBD1. Per germline, CDR1 SNHLY and CDR2 FYNNEI. J gave up 5 bases and V 7 bases, and 11 bases lay outside the gene matches. This CDR3 is built from 15 residues. CDR3 sequence: CASNRGSGGLDTQYF. In nucleotides, the CDR3 is TGTGCCAGCAACCGAGGATCAGGGGGCCTAGATACGCAGTATTTT.

CDR3 nucleotides: TGTGCCAGCAGCTCGTCACAGGGGGTGAACTATGGCTACACCTTC. Amino acids: CASSSSQGVNYGYTF. V gene TRBV7-9 combines with J gene TRBJ1-2; TRBD1 agrees at 8 bases. The germline CDR1 and CDR2 sequences are SEHNR and FQNEAQ (reference sequence). The length of the CDR3 is 15 residues. The V segment lost 4 bases and the J segment 2 bases; nucleotides outside the gene matches: 6. The whole variable domain, filled in from reference TRBV7-9 and TRBJ1-2, reads DTGVSQNPRHKITKRGQNVTFRCDPISEHNRLYWYRQTLGQGPEFLTYFQNEAQLEKSRLLSDRFSAERPKGSFSTLEIQRTEQGDSAMYLCASSSSQGVNYGYTFGSGTRLTVV.

V gene TRBV5-4 combines with J gene TRBJ1-3; D ambiguous. Germline V CDR1 and CDR2: SGHNT, YYREEE (reference sequence). The CDR3 runs 15 residues. The V gene lost 2 bases and the J gene lost 0 bases, with 9 bases spanning the gap. The CDR3 loop reads CASSFDTNSGNTIYF. The CDR3 region has the DNA TGTGCCAGCAGCTTCGACACCAACTCTGGAAACACCATATATTTT. Based on the CDR3 plus reference TRBV5-4 and TRBJ1-3, the full variable domain is ETGVTQSPTHLIKTRGQQVTLRCSSQSGHNTVSWYQQALGQGPQFIFQYYREEENGRGNFPPRFSGLQFPNYSSELNVNALELDDSALYLCASSFDTNSGNTIYFGEGSWLTVV.

This clone came up once. This chain links TRBV2 with TRBJ1-2, with 8 bases matching TRBD1. The CDR3 is 15 residues long. Losses at the gene ends were 4 bases for V and 2 bases for J; bases not matched to a gene: 6. Per the germline V gene, CDR1 is SNHLY and CDR2 is FYNNEI. This CDR3 is CASSGEDRANYGYTF. The DNA of the CDR3 is TGTGCCAGCAGTGGGGAGGACAGGGCCAACTATGGCTACACCTTC.

The chain joins TRBV10-1 to TRBJ2-2; the D gene is possibly TRBD1 (5 bases). Germline values: CDR1 WNHNN, CDR2 SYGVQD (reference sequence). The CDR3 spans 13 residues. The V end was cut by 7 bases, the J end by 5 bases, with 11 bases between. The CDR3 DNA is TGCGCCAGCAAACCAGGGCGGACCGGGGAGCTGTTTTTT. Translating it yields CASKPGRTGELFF.

The gene calls are TRBV5-1 and TRBJ2-5, with D perhaps being TRBD1 or TRBD2 (5 bases each). The CDR3 has 17 residues. With 5 bases removed from V and 1 base from J, the gap between germline ends came to 21 bases. Germline loops: CDR1 SGHRS, CDR2 YFSETQ. The CDR3: CASRPNVGPSTQETQYF. DNA for the CDR3: TGCGCCAGCAGACCGAATGTGGGACCGAGTACCCAAGAGACCCAGTACTTC. Full variable domain (missing parts from reference TRBV5-1 and TRBJ2-5): KAGVTQTPRYLIKTRGQQVTLSCSPISGHRSVSWYQQTPGQGLQFLFEYFSETQRNKGNFPGRFSGRQFSNSRSEMNVSTLELGDSALYLCASRPNVGPSTQETQYFGPGTRLLVL.

This chain uses TRBV4-3 with TRBJ1-4, with TRBD1 identical over 7 bases. The V gene's germline CDR1 is LGHNA and CDR2 YSLEER. The CDR3 is 16 amino acids. Germline trimming cut 4 bases from V and 4 bases from J; bases unmatched to any gene: 9. The CDR3 loop is CASSPVYRGGNEKLFF. The CDR3, as DNA: TGCGCCAGCAGCCCAGTGTACAGGGGAGGTAATGAAAAACTGTTTTTT.

The chain joins TRBV5-4 to TRBJ2-3; 10 bases are shared with TRBD2. V lost 4 bases and J lost 6; bases outside the gene matches: 11. Germline CDR1 SGHNT, CDR2 YYREEE (reference sequence). The CDR3 is 16 residues long. The CDR3 DNA reads as TGTGCCAGCAGCGATCGGACTAGCGGCCCGGGGGATACGCAGTATTTT. This gives the protein CASSDRTSGPGDTQYF.

V gene TRBV10-3 combines with J gene TRBJ1-5, with D possibly matching TRBD1 (5 bases). The CDR3 has 14 residues. Germline lookup yields CDR1 ENHRY and CDR2 SYGVKD. Trimming pared 3 bases from V and 4 bases from J, leaving 10 bases between. CDR3 in DNA: TGTGCCATCAGTGATGCGGGGGGAAATCAGCCCCAGCATTTT. Protein: CAISDAGGNQPQHF.

DNA of the CDR3: TGTGCCAGCAGTGATTTACAGTATTCACCCCTCCACTTT. Translating it yields CASSDLQYSPLHF. This chain connects TRBV2 to TRBJ1-6; D is undetermined. The CDR3 contains 13 residues. V was trimmed by 3 bases and J by 8 bases, leaving 8 bases between them. Germline V gene lookup returns CDR1 SNHLY and CDR2 FYNNEI.

J is TRBJ2-3 and V is TRBV5-1; 12 bases agree with TRBD2. Trimming cost V 0 bases and J 3 bases; bases outside gene matches: 8. The CDR3 contains 18 residues. Germline lookup yields CDR1 SGHRS and CDR2 YFSETQ. This CDR3 is CASSLGLLAGGQTDTQYF. The CDR3 bases are TGCGCCAGCAGCTTGGGCCTTCTAGCGGGGGGGCAAACAGATACGCAGTATTTT.

The chain uses TRBV6-6 and TRBJ1-5, with no clear D. CDR3 length: 14 residues. CDR1 and CDR2 (germline): MNHNY, SVGAGI (reference sequence). The V end was cut by 5 bases, the J end by 5 bases, with 13 bases between. In DNA form, the CDR3 reads TGTGCCAGCAGTCCCCGGAAGGGAGATCAGCCCCAGCATTTT. Its translation: CASSPRKGDQPQHF.

The chain is built from TRBV12-2 and TRBJ2-4; the table gives TRBD2 as D, unverified against the DNA. TRBV12-2 is listed as a pseudogene. The CDR3 consists of 19 residues. In nucleotides, the CDR3 is TGTGCAAGTCTCGAGGAACCCAGCGGGGGGGAGAACGCCAAAAACATTCAGTACTTC. Translation gives CASLEEPSGGENAKNIQYF.

This clone was counted a single time. The V call is TRBV30, the J call TRBJ2-7; 11 bases map to TRBD2. V gave up 4 bases and J gave up 4 bases; unmatched junction bases: 3. The CDR3 runs to 13 residues. CDR1 GTSNPN and CDR2 SVGIG come from the germline V gene (reference sequence). The CDR3 DNA follows: TGTGCCTGGACCGGGACTAGCGGTTACGAGCAGTACTTC. Amino acids: CAWTGTSGYEQYF.

V is TRBV4-1 and J is TRBJ1-3; D is unresolved. Trimming took off 0 bases at V and 0 bases at J, with 9 bases between the two ends. The CDR3 consists of 16 residues. The V gene's germline CDR1 is MGHRA and CDR2 YSYEKL. The CDR3 protein is CASSQDPAISGNTIYF. The CDR3 DNA reads as TGCGCCAGCAGCCAAGATCCGGCCATCTCTGGAAACACCATATATTTT.

The chain uses TRBV5-1 and TRBJ2-3, with D possibly matching TRBD2 (6 bases). Trimming cost V 2 bases and J 2 bases, with 12 bases left between them. In germline, CDR1 is SGHRS, CDR2 YFSETQ. This CDR3 comprises 15 residues. The CDR3 coding sequence is TGCGCCAGCAGCTTTAGCGGCGAGACCACAGATACGCAGTATTTT. Translation: CASSFSGETTDTQYF. Based on the CDR3 plus reference TRBV5-1 and TRBJ2-3, the full variable domain is KAGVTQTPRYLIKTRGQQVTLSCSPISGHRSVSWYQQTPGQGLQFLFEYFSETQRNKGNFPGRFSGRQFSNSRSEMNVSTLELGDSALYLCASSFSGETTDTQYFGPGTRLTVL.

The gene calls are TRBV28 and TRBJ1-3; no reliable D call. In germline, CDR1 is MDHEN, CDR2 SYDVKM. The CDR3 contains 14 residues. Trimming took off 6 bases at V and 1 base at J, with 10 bases between the two ends. DNA for the CDR3: TGTGCCAGCAGACTCGAAGGGTCTGGAAACACCATATATTTT. This gives the protein CASRLEGSGNTIYF.

V usage is TRBV28 and J usage is TRBJ1-1; no reliable D call. The CDR3 totals 11 residues. Germline V gene sequence: CDR1 MDHEN, CDR2 SYDVKM. The V and J ends lost 8 bases and 10 bases respectively, with 14 bases between them. The CDR3 is CASSNITGAFF. The CDR3 nucleotides are TGTGCCAGCTCTAACATTACGGGAGCTTTCTTT.

Here the CDR3 reads CASSHQLGDPRVYF. Here the CDR3 DNA reads TGCGCCAGCAGCCACCAACTCGGGGATCCTCGGGTGTACTTC. V is TRBV4-1 and J is TRBJ2-7, with TRBD2 as a possible D gene (5 bases). This CDR3 is 14 amino acids long. The V gene lost 3 bases and the J gene lost 12 bases, with 21 bases spanning the gap. Germline V CDR1 and CDR2: MGHRA, YSYEKL.

CDR3 DNA: TGTGCCAGCAGTAATCCGGGACAGGGTTTGTACGAGCAGTACTTC. Translation: CASSNPGQGLYEQYF. V usage is TRBV7-9 and J usage is TRBJ2-7; 9 positions agree with TRBD1. The V segment lost 6 bases and the J segment 4 bases; nucleotides outside the gene matches: 10. CDR1 is SEHNR and CDR2 is FQNEAQ in the germline V gene (reference sequence). The CDR3 loop spans 15 amino acids.

The chain joins TRBV13 to TRBJ2-3; D gene uncertain. Looked up from germline, CDR1 is PRHDT and CDR2 is FYEKMQ (reference sequence). The V gene lost 5 bases and the J gene lost 2 bases, with 14 bases spanning the gap. CDR3 size: 15 residues. CDR3 residues: CASSNRRNVTDTQYF. Written as DNA, the CDR3 is TGTGCCAGCAGCAATCGAAGAAACGTCACAGATACGCAGTATTTT.

The CDR3 nucleotides are TGCAGCGTTGAAGGGCCTGGAAACACCATATATTTT. Its protein is CSVEGPGNTIYF. The rearrangement joins TRBV29-1 to TRBJ1-3, with unresolved D. V lost 1 base and J 2 bases, leaving 3 bases between the germline ends. The CDR3 has 12 amino acids. Per the germline V gene, CDR1 is SQVTM and CDR2 is ANQGSEA. Full variable domain (rest looked up from reference TRBV29-1 and TRBJ1-3): SAVISQKPSRDICQRGTSLTIQCQVDSQVTMMFWYRQQPGQSLTLIATANQGSEATYESGFVIDKFPISRPNLTFSTLTVSNMSPEDSSIYLCSVEGPGNTIYFGEGSWLTVV.

V is TRBV5-1 and J is TRBJ1-1; 8 bases agree with TRBD1. The CDR3 is made up of 13 amino acids. Germline loops: CDR1 SGHRS, CDR2 YFSETQ. With V trimmed by 3 bases and J by 5 bases, 3 bases remained unmatched. The CDR3 sequence: CASSSQGGTEAFF. Written as DNA, the CDR3 is TGCGCCAGCAGCTCACAGGGGGGGACTGAAGCTTTCTTT.

This chain uses TRBV5-8 with TRBJ1-1; 7 positions agree with TRBD1. Germline CDR1 and CDR2: SGHTS and YDEGEE. Trimming cost V 4 bases and J 1 base; bases outside gene matches: 10. The CDR3 sequence is 16 residues long. CDR3 in DNA: TGTGCCAGCAGCCCGTCGGGGACAGCCCCGAACACTGAAGCTTTCTTT. Protein: CASSPSGTAPNTEAFF.